This TCR beta chain emerged from a study of cytomegalovirus exposure and HLA in healthy donors. Overall study findings and caveats: The investigators catalogued some 150 TCR beta chains as cytomegalovirus-associated.

The trim removed 5 bases at V and 3 bases at J, leaving 7 bases unmatched. The germline V gene encodes CDR1 ENHRY and CDR2 SYGVKD. The CDR3 sequence is 14 residues long. This clone was observed a handful of times. Its antigen remains unidentified. PCR employed 60 Vbeta and 13 Jbeta primers. TCRdb's table, derived via immunoSEQ multiplex PCR, lists solely in-frame clones and lacks some. The sample holds under 200,000 clones, 60% to 80% seen once. This sequence was found in a woman between 40 and 50 years old in good health and CMV-seropositive. The rearrangement joins TRBV10-3 to TRBJ2-7, with 7 bases that match TRBD1. The sample consisted of PBMCs. CDR3: CAISPDRVFYEQYF. CDR3 nucleotide sequence: TGTGCCATCAGTCCAGACAGGGTGTTCTACGAGCAGTACTTC.